A selection of T cell receptor beta chains follows, all from one sample in a study of monozygotic twins with inflammatory bowel disease. TCRdb re-analyzed the 5' RACE reads; it lists each CDR3 protein once, without DNA. Its clone listing holds 120,000 to 150,000 distinct CDR3 sequences. The sequenced material came from blood. All receptors come from a human donor with ulcerative colitis or Crohn's disease, or a healthy co-twin of an affected twin (not recorded which). Each CDR3 is given with its conserved first and last residue.

J gene: TRBJ2-3
V gene: TRBV5-1
CDR3 protein: CASSPAEAGNTDTQYF

J gene: TRBJ2-3
V gene: TRBV24-1
CDR3 protein: CATSDWDRGDTDTQYF

J gene: TRBJ2-2
V gene: TRBV12-3/TRBV12-4
CDR3 protein: CASGTATGELFF

J gene: TRBJ2-4
V gene: TRBV7-2
CDR3 protein: CASSLGVQNIQYF

J gene: TRBJ2-5
V gene: TRBV7-2
CDR3 protein: CASSPTQRGTWAQYF

J gene: TRBJ2-5
V gene: TRBV5-6
CDR3 protein: CASSLVNGETQYF

J gene: TRBJ1-2
V gene: TRBV6-5
CDR3 protein: CASSYSFGLGYGYTF

J gene: TRBJ2-2
V gene: TRBV6-5
CDR3 protein: CASSYLSRGNTGELFF

J gene: TRBJ1-2
V gene: TRBV5-5
CDR3 protein: CASSQDGYYGYTF

J gene: TRBJ2-5
V gene: TRBV5-4
CDR3 protein: CASSRKPQETQYF

J gene: TRBJ2-3
V gene: TRBV5-8
CDR3 protein: CASSLGRGNTQYF

J gene: TRBJ2-5
V gene: TRBV6-1
CDR3 protein: CASRILAGGNQETQYF

J gene: TRBJ2-1
V gene: TRBV5-1
CDR3 protein: CASSFLSAGLSYNEQFF

J gene: TRBJ2-1
V gene: TRBV5-6
CDR3 protein: CASSLSDSAYNEQFF

J gene: TRBJ2-7
V gene: TRBV6-5
CDR3 protein: CASSYSLSVRGEQYF

J gene: TRBJ2-5
V gene: TRBV5-4
CDR3 protein: CASSPSRRETQYF

J gene: TRBJ2-2
V gene: TRBV5-4
CDR3 protein: CASSLVEIGELFF

J gene: TRBJ2-7
V gene: TRBV10-3
CDR3 protein: CAISERGPYEQYF

J gene: TRBJ2-7
V gene: TRBV12-3/TRBV12-4
CDR3 protein: CASSLADGTYEQYF

J gene: TRBJ1-1
V gene: TRBV7-9
CDR3 protein: CASSLAFTVNTEAFF

J gene: TRBJ1-2
V gene: TRBV4-1
CDR3 protein: CASSQAPEANYGYTF

J gene: TRBJ1-5
V gene: TRBV20-1
CDR3 protein: CSAKDGKYSNQPQHF

J gene: TRBJ1-3
V gene: TRBV12-3/TRBV12-4
CDR3 protein: CASSRDRGDSGNTIYF

J gene: TRBJ2-1
V gene: TRBV19
CDR3 protein: CATTGQGHEQFF

J gene: TRBJ1-5
V gene: TRBV12-3/TRBV12-4
CDR3 protein: CASTVQGVSNQPQHF

J gene: TRBJ2-7
V gene: TRBV20-1
CDR3 protein: CSARDGTSVTYEQYF

J gene: TRBJ2-7
V gene: TRBV20-1
CDR3 protein: CSAREGGEQYF

J gene: TRBJ2-3
V gene: TRBV7-2
CDR3 protein: CASSFPGRRTDTQYF